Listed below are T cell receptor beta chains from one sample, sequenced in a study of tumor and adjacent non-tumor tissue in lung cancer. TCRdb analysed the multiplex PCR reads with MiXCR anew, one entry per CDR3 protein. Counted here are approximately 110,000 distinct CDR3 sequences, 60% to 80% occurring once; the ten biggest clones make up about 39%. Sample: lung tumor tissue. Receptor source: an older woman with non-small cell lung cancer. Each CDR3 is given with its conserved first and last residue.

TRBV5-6 CASRFTEISGETQYF
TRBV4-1 CASSQVGGPSDTQYF
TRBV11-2 CASSQPGQGANKWFF
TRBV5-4 CASNLEQFSYEQYF
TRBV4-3 CASSQDTGQRETQYF
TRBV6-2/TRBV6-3 CASGALNTGELFF
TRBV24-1 CATSDSPGFNKYF
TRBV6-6 CVGSRQTGGDYEKYF
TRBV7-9 CATQIGRDPTGELFF
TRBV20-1 CSAWAGGIAGGPPIYNEWFF
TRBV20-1 CSVRATGRDTGELIF
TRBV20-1 CSARDPGSGRRNEAYF
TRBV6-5 CATSYSRQNTEAFF
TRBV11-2 CASSLGYGDYGYTF
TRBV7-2 CASNYPPLEQYF
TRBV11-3 CASSFGQGTDTQYF
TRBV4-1 CANSQDLQRQHF
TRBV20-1 CSATPGSSVLDEQFF
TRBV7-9 CASSSGVGYGYTF
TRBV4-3 CACSQELGRVEKLFF
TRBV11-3 CASSPDRGQPQRF
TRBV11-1 CASSLAIYANTGELFF
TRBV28 CASSLGGEGIQYF